The 26 T cell receptor beta chains listed next were all sequenced from one sample in a study of blood T cell repertoires in COVID-19. The method was immunoSEQ multiplex PCR; TCRdb's version includes in-frame clones alone and lacks a portion of them. The sample contains tens of thousands of clones, 86% of which appear only once. The sample comprised peripheral blood. The receptor set was obtained from a woman older than 75 with active or convalescent COVID-19.

This clone was found once. This sequence joins TRBV20-1 and TRBJ2-1; TRBD1 is a possible D gene (6 bases). V dropped 3 bases and J dropped 4 bases, with 16 bases sitting between them. CDR1 is DFQATT and CDR2 is SNEGSKA in the germline V gene (reference sequence). This CDR3 is 15 amino acids long. CDR3 nucleotides: TGCAGTGCTAGTCCCCCGGCAGGGACATACAATGAGCAGTTCTTC. Its translation is CSASPPAGTYNEQFF.

The V and J genes are TRBV2 and TRBJ1-5; 9 nucleotides line up with TRBD1. Germline CDR1 reads SNHLY; CDR2 reads FYNNEI. V shed 3 bases, J shed 8 bases, and the junction held 8 bases outside the gene matches. The CDR3 has 15 residues. The CDR3 reads CASSEAGQGRKPQHF. CDR3 in DNA: TGTGCCAGCAGTGAGGCAGGACAGGGGAGAAAGCCCCAGCATTTT. The variable domain in full, with the rest retrieved from reference TRBV2 and TRBJ1-5, is EPEVTQTPSHQVTQMGQEVILRCVPISNHLYFYWYRQILGQKVEFLVSFYNNEISEKSEIFDDQFSVERPDGSNFTLKIRSTKLEDSAMYFCASSEAGQGRKPQHFGDGTRLSIL.

The genes are TRBV2 and TRBJ2-1; 7 nucleotides align to TRBD2. This CDR3 has 16 amino acids. V dropped 4 bases and J dropped 2; count of bases not matched to a gene: 8. The germline V gene encodes CDR1 SNHLY and CDR2 FYNNEI. The CDR3 spells CASSVRLSGTYNEQFF. The CDR3 DNA sequence: TGTGCCAGCAGTGTGAGACTAAGCGGGACCTACAATGAGCAGTTCTTC.

The chain links TRBV6-5 to TRBJ1-1, with 8 bases matching TRBD1. The germline gives CDR1 MNHEY, CDR2 SVGAGI. The CDR3 contains 14 residues. V was pared by 5 bases and J by 0 bases, with 2 bases of the junction left unmatched. The CDR3 coding sequence is TGTGCCAGCAGTAGACAGGGGATGAACACTGAAGCTTTCTTT. The encoded protein is CASSRQGMNTEAFF.

This chain uses TRBV28 with TRBJ1-2, with D uncertain. The CDR3 spans 12 residues. Trimming cost V 6 bases and J 4 bases, with 9 bases left between them. Germline loops: CDR1 MDHEN, CDR2 SYDVKM. This CDR3 reads CASSQIIYGYTF. Written as DNA, the CDR3 is TGTGCCAGCAGCCAAATCATCTATGGCTACACCTTC.

V and J are TRBV28 and TRBJ2-5; possibly TRBD2 for D (6 bases). This CDR3 has 13 amino acids. CDR1 is MDHEN and CDR2 is SYDVKM in the germline V gene. V gave up 6 bases and J gave up 11 bases, with 19 bases separating them. The CDR3 bases are TGTGCCAGCAGCCTCGCGGGGCGGGTTTCGCAGTACTTC. Translated, it gives CASSLAGRVSQYF.

The genes are TRBV5-1 and TRBJ2-2, with TRBD2 matching 14 bases. V lost 4 bases and J lost 6; bases outside the gene matches: 2. Germline V CDR1 and CDR2: SGHRS, YFSETQ. This CDR3 comprises 15 residues. The CDR3: CASSPTSGRAGELFF. In nucleotides, the CDR3 is TGCGCCAGCAGCCCGACTAGCGGGAGGGCCGGGGAGCTGTTTTTT.

This clone was picked up a small number of times. The gene calls are TRBV7-2 and TRBJ2-7, with TRBD2 matching over 10 bases. The CDR3 runs 14 residues. Trimming removed 5 bases from V and 5 bases from J; junction bases left unmatched: 6. CDR1 SGHTA and CDR2 FQGNSA come from the germline V gene. The CDR3 loop is CASSPPGLAHEQYF. Written as DNA, the CDR3 is TGTGCCAGCAGCCCACCGGGACTAGCGCACGAGCAGTACTTC.

The rearrangement links TRBV5-1 to TRBJ2-4, with 7 bases identical to TRBD1. Germline CDR1 SGHRS, CDR2 YFSETQ. The CDR3 loop spans 16 amino acids. Trimming removed 0 bases from V and 3 bases from J; junction bases left unmatched: 6. The CDR3 sequence: CASSLGDRVDKNIQYF. The CDR3 DNA reads TGCGCCAGCAGCTTGGGTGACAGGGTCGACAAAAACATTCAGTACTTC. Variable domain in full (rest from reference TRBV5-1 and TRBJ2-4): KAGVTQTPRYLIKTRGQQVTLSCSPISGHRSVSWYQQTPGQGLQFLFEYFSETQRNKGNFPGRFSGRQFSNSRSEMNVSTLELGDSALYLCASSLGDRVDKNIQYFGAGTRLSVL.

This chain joins TRBV2 and TRBJ2-1; 11 bases agree with TRBD2. The CDR3 is 15 residues long. The germline V gene has CDR1 SNHLY and CDR2 FYNNEI. V was pared by 4 bases and J by 4 bases, with 3 bases of the junction left unmatched. In nucleotides, the CDR3 is TGTGCCAGCAGTGCTCGACTAGCGGGGTACAATGAGCAGTTCTTC. Encoded protein: CASSARLAGYNEQFF.

The chain uses TRBV14 and TRBJ2-5; 14 nucleotides match TRBD2. Germline V lookup: CDR1 SGHDN, CDR2 FVKESK. This CDR3 has 15 residues. The junction had 3 bases not matched to a gene; V was cut back by 4 bases and J by 5 bases. The CDR3 bases are TGTGCCAGCAGCCCCCGACTAGCGGGAGGGGAGACCCAGTACTTC. It yields the protein CASSPRLAGGETQYF.

The chain links TRBV5-1 to TRBJ2-5; TRBD2 matches 10 bases. Germline V gene data show CDR1 as SGHRS and CDR2 as YFSETQ. J lost 2 bases, V lost 1 base, and 8 bases had no gene match. The length of the CDR3 is 17 residues. The CDR3 region has the DNA TGCGCCAGCAGCTTGTCGGCTAGCGGGAGCAAACAAGAGACCCAGTACTTC. Its translation is CASSLSASGSKQETQYF.

This clone is a singleton in its sample. V is TRBV24-1 and J is TRBJ2-7; D remains unclear. Germline lookup yields CDR1 KGHDR and CDR2 SFDVKD. The V and J ends lost 3 bases and 0 bases respectively, with 2 bases between them. This CDR3 comprises 12 residues. In DNA, the CDR3 is TGTGCCACCAGTGATCACTCCTACGAGCAGTACTTC. Translating it yields CATSDHSYEQYF.

CDR3 region: CASSGQGDTGELFF. CDR3 bases: TGTGCCAGTTCAGGACAGGGAGACACCGGGGAGCTGTTTTTT. The chain couples TRBV2 to TRBJ2-2; 8 bases map to TRBD1. Losses at the gene ends were 9 bases for V and 3 bases for J; bases not matched to a gene: 6. This CDR3 has 14 residues. From germline, CDR1 is SNHLY and CDR2 FYNNEI.

The chain recombines TRBV5-1 with TRBJ1-2, with unresolved D. V shed 5 bases and J shed 2 bases, with 10 bases lying between them. The CDR3 is 13 amino acids. Germline V lookup: CDR1 SGHRS, CDR2 YFSETQ. The CDR3 here is CASSSNSNYGYTF. The CDR3 nucleotides read TGCGCCAGCAGTTCTAATTCAAACTATGGCTACACCTTC.

The V and J genes are TRBV29-1 and TRBJ1-1, with D uncertain. V was shortened by 0 bases and J by 1 base, with 12 bases between the two germline ends. CDR1 is SQVTM, CDR2 ANQGSEA, per germline. The CDR3 runs 15 residues. The CDR3 DNA reads as TGCAGCGTTGAAGATCCCGAGAGGGCGAACACTGAAGCTTTCTTT. As protein: CSVEDPERANTEAFF.

The chain joins TRBV28 to TRBJ2-7, with 8 positions matching TRBD1. J was trimmed by 6 bases and V by 5 bases; bases with no gene match: 6. The CDR3 is 13 amino acids. CDR1 is MDHEN, CDR2 SYDVKM, per germline. CDR3 bases: TGTGCCAGCAGTCTTGTAGGGACAGGCGAGCAGTACTTC. Protein: CASSLVGTGEQYF.

This rearrangement joins TRBV4-2 to TRBJ2-2; D unresolved. The ends were cut back, 0 bases at V and 0 bases at J, with 8 bases in the middle. The germline CDR1 and CDR2 sequences are LGHNA and YNFKEQ. The CDR3 spans 16 residues. CDR3 nucleotide sequence: TGTGCCAGCAGCCAAGATACACAGACGAACACCGGGGAGCTGTTTTTT. Its translation is CASSQDTQTNTGELFF.

V usage is TRBV5-1 and J usage is TRBJ2-2; D unclear. This CDR3 comprises 16 residues. CDR1 and CDR2 from the germline V gene are SGHRS and YFSETQ. V gave up 0 bases and J gave up 1 base, with 10 bases separating them. CDR3 amino acids: CASSLAVRLNTGELFF. CDR3 nucleotide sequence: TGCGCCAGCAGCTTGGCCGTCAGATTGAACACCGGGGAGCTGTTTTTT.

The V and J genes are TRBV28 and TRBJ2-6, with a weak D call TRBD1 (5 bases). Germline loops: CDR1 MDHEN, CDR2 SYDVKM. CDR3 length equals 16 residues. Trimming took 3 bases from V and 2 from J, leaving 11 bases between them. CDR3 nucleotides: TGTGCCAGCAGTTTGGGTGGGGCAGCTGGGGCCAACGTCCTGACTTTC. Its protein product is CASSLGGAAGANVLTF.

The chain uses TRBV10-3 and TRBJ1-6, with a weak D call TRBD1 (6 bases). V gave up 1 base and J gave up 7 bases, with 11 bases separating them. Germline loops: CDR1 ENHRY, CDR2 SYGVKD. The CDR3 is 15 residues long. The CDR3 nucleotides read TGTGCCATCAGTGAGTTACAGGGCTCCAATTCACCCCTCCACTTT. Amino acids: CAISELQGSNSPLHF.

This rearrangement joins TRBV28 to TRBJ2-3; 7 nucleotides match TRBD1. Germline-derived CDR1 and CDR2 are MDHEN and SYDVKM. The V segment lost 3 bases and the J segment 2 bases; nucleotides outside the gene matches: 8. This CDR3 has 16 amino acids. The DNA for the CDR3 is TGTGCCAGCAGTTTTATGGGACAGATACACACAGATACGCAGTATTTT. Residues: CASSFMGQIHTDTQYF.

The V and J genes are TRBV10-3 and TRBJ2-2; TRBD2 matches 14 bases. The junction had 0 bases not matched to a gene; V was cut back by 4 bases and J by 5 bases. The germline V gene has CDR1 ENHRY and CDR2 SYGVKD. The CDR3 extends over 15 amino acids. CDR3 protein: CAISGLAGGTGELFF. The CDR3 DNA follows: TGTGCCATCAGTGGACTAGCGGGAGGGACCGGGGAGCTGTTTTTT.

V gene TRBV9 combines with J gene TRBJ1-2, with 7 positions matching TRBD1. This CDR3 contains 14 residues. CDR1 is SGDLS and CDR2 is YYNGEE in the germline V gene. The V gene end was trimmed by 4 bases and the J gene end by 8 bases; junction bases not matched to a gene: 11. CDR3 DNA: TGTGCCAGCAGCATAAAGACAGGGACAGTCGGCTACACCTTC. Its protein product is CASSIKTGTVGYTF. The full variable domain, in which reference TRBV9 and TRBJ1-2 provide the parts outside the CDR3, is DSGVTQTPKHLITATGQRVTLRCSPRSGDLSVYWYQQSLDQGLQFLIQYYNGEERAKGNILERFSAQQFPDLHSELNLSSLELGDSALYFCASSIKTGTVGYTFGSGTRLTVV.

V gene TRBV19 combines with J gene TRBJ1-5, with 7 nucleotides matching TRBD1. The length of the CDR3 is 13 residues. The junction had 4 bases not matched to a gene; V was cut back by 6 bases and J by 5 bases. Germline V gene lookup returns CDR1 LNHDA and CDR2 SQIVND (reference sequence). The CDR3 DNA reads as TGTGCCAGTAGCGCCGACAGGGATCAGCCCCAGCATTTT. It encodes CASSADRDQPQHF.

The chain employs TRBV7-9 and TRBJ1-1; no clear D. V lost 1 base and J 1 base, leaving 7 bases between the germline ends. The CDR3 is 14 residues long. Germline CDR1 is SEHNR and CDR2 is FQNEAQ (reference sequence). This CDR3 is CASSLEQSNTEAFF. Written as DNA, the CDR3 is TGTGCCAGCAGCTTAGAACAGTCGAACACTGAAGCTTTCTTT.